These 29 T cell receptor beta chains originate from one sample sequenced in a study of cytomegalovirus exposure and HLA in healthy donors. PCR was performed using 60 Vbeta and 13 Jbeta primers. Sequencing used immunoSEQ multiplex PCR; TCRdb keeps in-frame clones, though not all of them. The data contain over 200,000 clones, roughly four fifths of them singletons. The sequenced sample was PBMCs. The receptors shown here come from a woman between 40 and 50 years old in good health and CMV-seronegative.

V and J are TRBV4-1 and TRBJ1-2; a possible D gene is TRBD1 (5 bases). V was clipped by 4 bases and J by 2 bases, with 11 bases between them. The CDR3 extends over 14 amino acids. CDR1 is MGHRA and CDR2 is YSYEKL in the germline V gene. Here the CDR3 reads CASSLPGRNYGYTF. DNA for the CDR3: TGCGCCAGCAGCCTCCCAGGGAGGAACTATGGCTACACCTTC.

This chain connects TRBV28 to TRBJ1-1; perhaps TRBD1 as D (5 bases). The V gene lost 3 bases and the J gene lost 0 bases, with 17 bases spanning the gap. The CDR3 loop spans 17 amino acids. The V gene's germline CDR1 is MDHEN and CDR2 SYDVKM. The CDR3 is CASSLVVRAFMNTEAFF. CDR3 nucleotide sequence: TGTGCCAGCAGTTTGGTGGTCAGGGCGTTTATGAACACTGAAGCTTTCTTT.

The chain has TRBV4-2 and TRBJ2-6; 9 bases are a match to TRBD1. Germline-derived CDR1 and CDR2 are LGHNA and YNFKEQ. The CDR3 length is 21 residues. Trimming cost V 0 bases and J 0 bases; bases outside gene matches: 12. The CDR3 nucleotides read TGTGCCAGCAGCCAAGATAAACAGGGGGCTACCTGGTCCTCTGGGGCCAACGTCCTGACTTTC. Translating it yields CASSQDKQGATWSSGANVLTF.

This clone was found a few times. V gene TRBV25-1 combines with J gene TRBJ2-1; 7 bases align to TRBD1. Germline trimming cut 8 bases from V and 3 bases from J; bases unmatched to any gene: 10. CDR1 is MGHDK, CDR2 SYGVNS, per germline. The CDR3 has 15 amino acids. CDR3 DNA: TGTGCCAGCGGAGACCGGGACAGCTTCTACAATGAGCAGTTCTTC. This gives the protein CASGDRDSFYNEQFF. Variable domain in full (rest from reference TRBV25-1 and TRBJ2-1): EADIYQTPRYLVIGTGKKITLECSQTMGHDKMYWYQQDPGMELHLIHYSYGVNSTEKGDLSSESTVSRIRTEHFPLTLESARPSHTSQYLCASGDRDSFYNEQFFGPGTRLTVL.

The rearrangement uses TRBV5-4 and TRBJ1-5, with 11 bases fitting TRBD1. The CDR3 length is 19 residues. Germline CDR1 reads SGHNT; CDR2 reads YYREEE (reference sequence). Trimming removed 3 bases from V and 5 bases from J; junction bases left unmatched: 16. In DNA, the CDR3 is TGTGCCAGCAGCTCTTTTGGACAAAACGGGACAGGGGGGTATCAGCCCCAGCATTTT. Translated: CASSSFGQNGTGGYQPQHF.

This clone was seen once. The chain recombines TRBV2 with TRBJ2-7, with TRBD1 identical over 7 bases. Germline V CDR1 and CDR2: SNHLY, FYNNEI. CDR3 length: 14 amino acids. V gave up 6 bases and J gave up 0 bases; unmatched junction bases: 5. The CDR3 DNA is TGTGCCAGCAGCGCCGACAGGGCCTCCTACGAGCAGTACTTC. Translation gives CASSADRASYEQYF. Full variable domain (remainder filled in from reference TRBV2 and TRBJ2-7): EPEVTQTPSHQVTQMGQEVILRCVPISNHLYFYWYRQILGQKVEFLVSFYNNEISEKSEIFDDQFSVERPDGSNFTLKIRSTKLEDSAMYFCASSADRASYEQYFGPGTRLTVT.

This chain links TRBV7-2 with TRBJ2-2; TRBD2 aligns across 7 bases. CDR1 and CDR2 from the germline V gene are SGHTA and FQGNSA. V shed 5 bases, J shed 1 base, and the junction held 10 bases outside the gene matches. This CDR3 has 17 residues. This CDR3 reads CASSPKPGGGNTGELFF. CDR3 nucleotides: TGTGCCAGCAGCCCAAAACCGGGGGGTGGGAACACCGGGGAGCTGTTTTTT.

As DNA, the CDR3 is TGTGCCAGCAGCTCGGACAGGAGACATTACACTGAAGCTTTCTTT. Translation: CASSSDRRHYTEAFF. J is TRBJ1-1 and V is TRBV7-2; 7 bases match TRBD1. J lost 3 bases, V lost 4 bases, and 8 bases had no gene match. The CDR3 spans 15 residues. Looked up from germline, CDR1 is SGHTA and CDR2 is FQGNSA.

Here the CDR3 DNA reads TGTGCCAGCAACCTAGACACGGGAGCGGCCGGGGAGCTGTTTTTT. As protein: CASNLDTGAAGELFF. This chain connects TRBV2 to TRBJ2-2, with a tentative D call TRBD2 (6 bases). Germline V CDR1 and CDR2: SNHLY, FYNNEI. The CDR3 is made up of 15 amino acids. V lost 7 bases and J 6 bases, leaving 18 bases between the germline ends.

The J gene is TRBJ1-5, the V gene TRBV11-3, with 7 bases identical to TRBD1. CDR1 SGHNT and CDR2 YENEEA come from the germline V gene. The CDR3 spans 17 residues. Unmatched junction bases numbered 7, after V lost 2 bases and J lost 0 bases. CDR3 bases: TGTGCCAGCAGCTTAAGGACAGGAAAATATAGCAATCAGCCCCAGCATTTT. The encoded protein is CASSLRTGKYSNQPQHF. The full variable domain, its missing parts supplied by reference TRBV11-3 and TRBJ1-5, is EAGVVQSPRYKIIEKKQPVAFWCNPISGHNTLYWYLQNLGQGPELLIRYENEEAVDDSQLPKDRFSAERLKGVDSTLKIQPAELGDSAVYLCASSLRTGKYSNQPQHFGDGTRLSIL.

The chain employs TRBV30 and TRBJ1-2; possible D gene TRBD1, 6 bases. The CDR3 totals 13 residues. Trimming shortened V by 3 bases and J by 7 bases, and 15 bases separated the two germline ends. Germline CDR1 is GTSNPN and CDR2 is SVGIG (reference sequence). CDR3 loop: CAWRSGDVRGYTF. For the CDR3, the DNA is TGTGCCTGGAGATCAGGGGATGTCCGTGGCTACACCTTC.

This rearrangement joins TRBV7-3 to TRBJ2-2; the D is unclear. Trimming cost V 5 bases and J 6 bases, with 7 bases left between them. The CDR3 totals 12 residues. Germline V CDR1 and CDR2: SGHTA, FQGTGA. The CDR3 loop is CASSKGAGELFF. In DNA form, the CDR3 reads TGTGCCAGCAGCAAAGGAGCCGGGGAGCTGTTTTTT.

The chain has TRBV15 and TRBJ2-7; 8 bases match TRBD1. CDR3 size: 16 residues. CDR1 and CDR2 (germline): LNHNV, YYDKDF (reference sequence). The V gene end was trimmed by 5 bases and the J gene end by 2 bases; junction bases not matched to a gene: 11. The CDR3, as DNA: TGTGCCACCAGCGCGCTGGGACAGGACTGGCCCTACGAGCAGTACTTC. Amino acids: CATSALGQDWPYEQYF.

The chain uses TRBV5-6 and TRBJ1-1; D is perhaps TRBD1 (6 bases). The length of the CDR3 is 15 residues. CDR1 and CDR2 from the germline V gene are SGHDT and YYEEEE. V was trimmed by 0 bases and J by 1 base, leaving 10 bases between them. The CDR3 sequence is CASSLAGQKNTEAFF. CDR3 sequence (DNA): TGTGCCAGCAGCTTGGCCGGACAGAAGAACACTGAAGCTTTCTTT.

V is TRBV7-9 and J is TRBJ1-2; D is unclear. This CDR3 comprises 12 residues. Germline V gene data show CDR1 as SEHNR and CDR2 as FQNEAQ (reference sequence). V shed 3 bases and J shed 4 bases, with 6 bases lying between them. The CDR3 DNA follows: TGTGCCAGCAGCTTCGAGATCTATGGCTACACCTTC. Protein product: CASSFEIYGYTF.

Regarding this clone: One junction end does not reproduce the germline sequence, and a read error may be involved. The V call is TRBV20-1, the J call TRBJ2-7, with TRBD1 identical over 10 bases. The CDR3 extends over 10 amino acids. The germline gives CDR1 DFQATT, CDR2 SNEGSKA (reference sequence). In DNA, the CDR3 is TGCAGTGCAGCCGGGACAGGGGTATATTTC. Protein product: CSAAGTGVYF.

This chain joins TRBV7-2 and TRBJ2-1; D gene uncertain. CDR3 size: 15 residues. Between the trimmed V and J ends, which lost 1 base and 5 bases, there was a span of 12 bases. Germline V CDR1 and CDR2: SGHTA, FQGNSA. The CDR3 DNA reads as TGTGCCAGCAGCTTAGGCGCAGGTAAGAACAATGAGCAGTTCTTC. As protein: CASSLGAGKNNEQFF.

This chain uses TRBV7-3 with TRBJ1-5; no reliable D call. This CDR3 contains 13 residues. Germline loops: CDR1 SGHTA, CDR2 FQGTGA. V was pared by 5 bases and J by 5 bases, with 10 bases between. Written as DNA, the CDR3 is TGTGCCAGCAGCCCCGCAGGTGATCAGCCCCAGCATTTT. Its translation is CASSPAGDQPQHF.

V usage is TRBV4-3 and J usage is TRBJ2-4, with 10 nucleotides matching TRBD1. Germline-derived CDR1 and CDR2 are LGHNA and YSLEER. The CDR3 sequence is 17 residues long. Germline trimming cut 0 bases from V and 8 bases from J; bases unmatched to any gene: 10. CDR3 bases: TGCGCCAGCAGCCAAGATCCCCCTGGACAGGGGGATCACATTCAGTACTTC. It translates to CASSQDPPGQGDHIQYF.

This clone was counted a few times. The rearrangement joins TRBV6-5 to TRBJ1-1; 8 bases map to TRBD1. Germline-derived CDR1 and CDR2 are MNHEY and SVGAGI. The CDR3 is 13 residues long. After removal of 7 bases from V and 1 base from J, the junction contained 2 bases not matched to a gene. The CDR3 loop reads CASKTGANTEAFF. CDR3 sequence (DNA): TGTGCCAGCAAGACAGGGGCGAACACTGAAGCTTTCTTT.

The chain uses TRBV7-2 and TRBJ1-2; 9 bases agree with TRBD1. Unmatched junction bases numbered 9, after V lost 5 bases and J lost 2 bases. Germline V gene lookup returns CDR1 SGHTA and CDR2 FQGNSA. The CDR3 spans 16 residues. CDR3 DNA sequence: TGTGCCAGCAGCGGAGACCTGGACAGGGGAAACTATGGCTACACCTTC. It is translated as CASSGDLDRGNYGYTF.

The rearrangement links TRBV7-9 to TRBJ1-4; 7 positions agree with TRBD1. The length of the CDR3 is 15 residues. Germline V lookup: CDR1 SEHNR, CDR2 FQNEAQ (reference sequence). V lost 3 bases and J lost 0; bases outside the gene matches: 1. Here the CDR3 DNA reads TGTGCCAGCAGCTTGGACAGGTCAACTAATGAAAAACTGTTTTTT. Protein product: CASSLDRSTNEKLFF.

J is TRBJ1-1 and V is TRBV6-5, with D unclear. V lost 0 bases and J 9 bases, leaving 14 bases between the germline ends. Germline CDR1 reads MNHEY; CDR2 reads SVGAGI. The CDR3 has 14 amino acids. The CDR3 reads CASSYSITLKQAFF. In nucleotides, the CDR3 is TGTGCCAGCAGTTACTCGATCACCCTCAAGCAAGCTTTCTTT.

This clone was seen once. The chain joins TRBV18 to TRBJ2-2; 7 bases align to TRBD1. Trimming cost V 1 base and J 4 bases; bases outside gene matches: 6. The CDR3 totals 16 residues. Germline CDR1 KGHSH, CDR2 LQKENI. Here the CDR3 DNA reads TGTGCCAGCTCACCACGTGTAGGGGGCGTCACCGGGGAGCTGTTTTTT. It is translated as CASSPRVGGVTGELFF.

This chain joins TRBV2 and TRBJ2-7; D gene ambiguous. Germline V gives CDR1 SNHLY, CDR2 FYNNEI. V was shortened by 3 bases and J by 1 base, with 7 bases between the two germline ends. CDR3 length: 13 amino acids. The CDR3 loop is CASSDELSYEQYF. The DNA for the CDR3 is TGTGCCAGCAGTGACGAGCTATCCTACGAGCAGTACTTC.

The rearrangement uses TRBV7-8 and TRBJ2-5; the match to TRBD1 covers 7 bases. The CDR3 consists of 18 residues. J gave up 5 bases and V 4 bases, and 19 bases lay outside the gene matches. Germline V gene sequence: CDR1 SGHVS, CDR2 FQNEAQ. In DNA, the CDR3 is TGTGCCAGCAGCTCGCAATTTGGGACACAGGGGATGATGGAGACCCAGTACTTC. This codes for CASSSQFGTQGMMETQYF. The whole variable domain, remainder taken from reference TRBV7-8 and TRBJ2-5, is GAGVSQSPRYKVAKRGQDVALRCDPISGHVSLFWYQQALGQGPEFLTYFQNEAQLDKSGLPSDRFFAERPEGSVSTLKIQRTQQEDSAVYLCASSSQFGTQGMMETQYFGPGTRLLVL.

This clone has a handful of counts. The chain couples TRBV5-4 to TRBJ2-7, with TRBD2 identical over 7 bases. CDR3 length: 14 amino acids. Losses at the gene ends were 5 bases for V and 0 bases for J; bases not matched to a gene: 5. Germline V gives CDR1 SGHNT, CDR2 YYREEE (reference sequence). The CDR3 nucleotides read TGTGCCAGCAGTGTGACTAGCTCCTCCTACGAGCAGTACTTC. Amino acid sequence: CASSVTSSSYEQYF.

V and J are TRBV19 and TRBJ1-1, with 8 bases identical to TRBD1. Trimming removed 7 bases from V and 0 bases from J; junction bases left unmatched: 13. The CDR3 has 17 residues. Germline V gives CDR1 LNHDA, CDR2 SQIVND (reference sequence). CDR3 region: CASKLSQGANLNTEAFF. The CDR3 nucleotides read TGTGCCAGTAAATTAAGTCAGGGGGCGAACTTGAACACTGAAGCTTTCTTT.

A single count supports this clone. The chain couples TRBV7-9 to TRBJ2-3; perhaps TRBD2 as D (6 bases). Trimming stripped 5 bases from V and 0 bases from J, with 15 bases between. Germline values: CDR1 SEHNR, CDR2 FQNEAQ (reference sequence). The CDR3 covers 16 residues. In DNA, the CDR3 is TGTGCCAGCAGCCCCATTGGAGGGACTAGCACAGATACGCAGTATTTT. Encoded protein: CASSPIGGTSTDTQYF.